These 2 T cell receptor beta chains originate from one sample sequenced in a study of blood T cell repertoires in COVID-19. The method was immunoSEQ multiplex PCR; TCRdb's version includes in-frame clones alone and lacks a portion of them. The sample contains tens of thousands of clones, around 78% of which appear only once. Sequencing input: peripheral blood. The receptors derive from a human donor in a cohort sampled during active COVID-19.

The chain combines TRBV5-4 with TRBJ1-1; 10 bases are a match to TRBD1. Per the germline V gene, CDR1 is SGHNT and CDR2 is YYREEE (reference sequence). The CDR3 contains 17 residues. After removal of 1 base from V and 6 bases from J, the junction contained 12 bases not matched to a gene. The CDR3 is CASSLRGTGAWVSEAFF. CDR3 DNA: TGTGCCAGCAGCTTGCGTGGGACAGGGGCTTGGGTTTCTGAAGCTTTCTTT. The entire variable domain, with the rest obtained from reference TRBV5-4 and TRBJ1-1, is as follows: ETGVTQSPTHLIKTRGQQVTLRCSSQSGHNTVSWYQQALGQGPQFIFQYYREEENGRGNFPPRFSGLQFPNYSSELNVNALELDDSALYLCASSLRGTGAWVSEAFFGQGTRLTVV.

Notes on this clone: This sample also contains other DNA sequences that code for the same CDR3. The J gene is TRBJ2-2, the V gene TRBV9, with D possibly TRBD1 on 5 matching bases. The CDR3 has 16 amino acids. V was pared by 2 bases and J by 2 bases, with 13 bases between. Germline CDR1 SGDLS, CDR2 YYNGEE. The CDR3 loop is CASSVPGQGNTGELFF. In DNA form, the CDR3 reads TGTGCCAGCAGCGTTCCCGGGCAGGGAAACACCGGGGAGCTGTTTTTT. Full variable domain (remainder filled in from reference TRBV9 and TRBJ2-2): DSGVTQTPKHLITATGQRVTLRCSPRSGDLSVYWYQQSLDQGLQFLIQYYNGEERAKGNILERFSAQQFPDLHSELNLSSLELGDSALYFCASSVPGQGNTGELFFGEGSRLTVL.